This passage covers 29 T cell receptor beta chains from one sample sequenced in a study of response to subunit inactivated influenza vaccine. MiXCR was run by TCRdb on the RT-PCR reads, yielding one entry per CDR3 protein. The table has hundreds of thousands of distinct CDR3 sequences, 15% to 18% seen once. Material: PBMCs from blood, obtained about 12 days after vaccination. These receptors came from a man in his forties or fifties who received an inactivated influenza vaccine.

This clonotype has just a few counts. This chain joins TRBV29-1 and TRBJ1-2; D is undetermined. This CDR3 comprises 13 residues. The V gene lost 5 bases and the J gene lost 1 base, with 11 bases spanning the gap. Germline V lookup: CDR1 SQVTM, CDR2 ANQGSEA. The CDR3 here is CSVLTPVNYGYTF. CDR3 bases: TGCAGCGTTTTGACGCCAGTTAACTATGGCTACACCTTC.

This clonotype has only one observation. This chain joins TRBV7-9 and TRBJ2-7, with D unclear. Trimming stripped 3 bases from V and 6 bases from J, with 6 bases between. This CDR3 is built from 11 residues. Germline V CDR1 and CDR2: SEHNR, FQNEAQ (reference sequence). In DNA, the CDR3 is TGTGCCAGCAGCTTCAAGACCGAGCAGTACTTC. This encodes CASSFKTEQYF.

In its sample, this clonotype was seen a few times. CDR3 sequence reads: CASSRDRAGNEQFF. In DNA, the CDR3 is TGTGCCAGCAGCCGGGACAGGGCCGGGAATGAGCAGTTCTTC. V gene TRBV7-2 combines with J gene TRBJ2-1, with 9 positions matching TRBD1. V lost 5 bases, J lost 7 bases, and 6 bases stayed unmatched. This CDR3 has 14 residues. Germline V CDR1 and CDR2: SGHTA, FQGNSA. The full variable domain, completed using reference TRBV7-2 and TRBJ2-1, is GAGVSQSPSNKVTEKGKDVELRCDPISGHTALYWYRQSLGQGLEFLIYFQGNSAPDKSGLPSDRFSAERTGGSVSTLTIQRTQQEDSAVYLCASSRDRAGNEQFFGPGTRLTVL.

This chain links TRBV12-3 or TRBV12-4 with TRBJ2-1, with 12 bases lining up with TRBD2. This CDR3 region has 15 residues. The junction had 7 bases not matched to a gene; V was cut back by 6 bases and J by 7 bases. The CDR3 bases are TGTGCCAGCAGCAGGAGACTAGCGGGAGTTAATGAGCAGTTCTTC. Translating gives CASSRRLAGVNEQFF.

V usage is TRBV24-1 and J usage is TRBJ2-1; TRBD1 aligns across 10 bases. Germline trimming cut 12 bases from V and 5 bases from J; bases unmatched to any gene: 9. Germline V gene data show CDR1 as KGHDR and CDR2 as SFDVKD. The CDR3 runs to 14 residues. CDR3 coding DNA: TGTGCCTCGCGACAGGGGGCTGGGGACAATGAGCAGTTCTTC. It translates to CASRQGAGDNEQFF.

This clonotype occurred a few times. The CDR3 loop is CSATGEGYGYTF. CDR3 DNA: TGCAGTGCGACAGGGGAAGGCTATGGCTACACCTTC. The chain couples TRBV20-1 to TRBJ1-2; 8 bases match TRBD1. This CDR3 region has 12 residues. The V and J ends lost 6 bases and 4 bases, in that order; junction bases with no gene match: 4. CDR1 DFQATT and CDR2 SNEGSKA come from the germline V gene (reference sequence).

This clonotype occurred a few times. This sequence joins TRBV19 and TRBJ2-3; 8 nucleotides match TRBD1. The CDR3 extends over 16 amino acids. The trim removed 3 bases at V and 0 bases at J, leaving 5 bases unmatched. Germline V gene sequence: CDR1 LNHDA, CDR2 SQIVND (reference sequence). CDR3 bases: TGTGCCAGTAGTATCCGGACAGGGCCTAGCACAGATACGCAGTATTTT. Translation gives CASSIRTGPSTDTQYF.

The CDR3 loop reads CASSRGVAGRSEKLFF. CDR3 coding DNA: TGTGCCAGCAGTCGCGGGGTTGCGGGGCGAAGCGAAAAACTGTTTTTT. J is TRBJ1-4 and V is TRBV6-1; maybe TRBD1 (5 bases). The ends were cut back, 5 bases at V and 8 bases at J, with 21 bases in the middle. Germline V gene sequence: CDR1 MNHNS, CDR2 SASEGT. The CDR3 runs to 16 residues.

The CDR3 nucleotides read TGTGCCAGCAGCTTTAGTGGCGATGAAAAACTGTTTTTT. Its protein is CASSFSGDEKLFF. The V gene is TRBV7-9, the J gene TRBJ1-4; D uncertain. The CDR3 runs 13 residues. V was shortened by 3 bases and J by 6 bases, with 8 bases between the two germline ends. The germline V gene encodes CDR1 SEHNR and CDR2 FQNEAQ (reference sequence).

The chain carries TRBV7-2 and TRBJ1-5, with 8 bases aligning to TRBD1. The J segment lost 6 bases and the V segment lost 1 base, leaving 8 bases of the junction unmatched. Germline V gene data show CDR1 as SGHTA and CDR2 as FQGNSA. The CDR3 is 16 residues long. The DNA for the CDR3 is TGTGCCAGCAGCTTAGAGGGGACAGGCTCAGGTCAGCCCCAGCATTTT. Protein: CASSLEGTGSGQPQHF.

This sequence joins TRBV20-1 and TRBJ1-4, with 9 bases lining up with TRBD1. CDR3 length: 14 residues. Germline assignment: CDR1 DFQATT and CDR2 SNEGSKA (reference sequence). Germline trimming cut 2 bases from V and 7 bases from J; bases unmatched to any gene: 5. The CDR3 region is CSARRDREVEKLFF. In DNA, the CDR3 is TGCAGTGCTAGACGGGACAGGGAGGTTGAAAAACTGTTTTTT.

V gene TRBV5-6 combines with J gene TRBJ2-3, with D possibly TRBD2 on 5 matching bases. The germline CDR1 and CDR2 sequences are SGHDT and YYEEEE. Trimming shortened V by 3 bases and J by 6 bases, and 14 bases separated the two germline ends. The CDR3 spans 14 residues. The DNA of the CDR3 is TGTGCCAGCAGCTCCCTCCCCAGGAGGGATACGCAGTATTTT. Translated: CASSSLPRRDTQYF.

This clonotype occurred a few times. The CDR3 sequence is CSARVLGRARGTEAFF. The CDR3 nucleotides are TGCAGTGCTAGAGTGTTGGGCAGGGCAAGGGGCACTGAAGCTTTCTTT. The V and J genes are TRBV20-1 and TRBJ1-1, with D perhaps matching TRBD1 (5 bases). V was cut by 1 base and J by 4 bases, with 19 bases left in between. The CDR3 extends over 16 amino acids. Germline assignment: CDR1 DFQATT and CDR2 SNEGSKA (reference sequence).

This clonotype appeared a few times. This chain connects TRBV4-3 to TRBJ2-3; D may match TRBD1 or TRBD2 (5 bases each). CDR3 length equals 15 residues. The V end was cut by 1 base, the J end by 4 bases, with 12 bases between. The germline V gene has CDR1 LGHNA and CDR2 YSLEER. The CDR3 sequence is CASSQVWGTADTQYF. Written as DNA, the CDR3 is TGCGCCAGCAGCCAAGTGTGGGGGACGGCAGATACGCAGTATTTT.

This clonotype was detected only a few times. DNA of the CDR3: TGTGCCAGCAGCGCTAGCGGGAGCTACCCGGGGGAGCTGTTTTTT. This gives the protein CASSASGSYPGELFF. The chain combines TRBV6-1 with TRBJ2-2, with 10 positions matching TRBD2. Germline CDR1 MNHNS, CDR2 SASEGT. CDR3 length equals 15 residues. J gave up 8 bases and V 6 bases, and 9 bases lay outside the gene matches.

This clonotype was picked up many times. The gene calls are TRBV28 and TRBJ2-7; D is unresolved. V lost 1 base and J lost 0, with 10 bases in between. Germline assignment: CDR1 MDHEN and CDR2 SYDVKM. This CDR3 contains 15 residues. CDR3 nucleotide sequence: TGTGCCAGCAGTTTATTGGCAGGCACCTCCTACGAGCAGTACTTC. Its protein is CASSLLAGTSYEQYF.

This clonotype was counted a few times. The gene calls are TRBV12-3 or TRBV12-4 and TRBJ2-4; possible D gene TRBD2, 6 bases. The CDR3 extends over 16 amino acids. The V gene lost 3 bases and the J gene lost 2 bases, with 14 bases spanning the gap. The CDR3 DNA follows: TGTGCCAGCAGTTTTGCGGGGCGCAAGACCAAAAACATTCAGTACTTC. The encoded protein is CASSFAGRKTKNIQYF.

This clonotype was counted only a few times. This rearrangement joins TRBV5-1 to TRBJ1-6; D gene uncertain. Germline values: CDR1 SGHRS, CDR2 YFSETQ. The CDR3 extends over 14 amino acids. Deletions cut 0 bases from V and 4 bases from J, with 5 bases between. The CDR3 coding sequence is TGCGCCAGCAGCTTGGAAGGGTATAATTCACCCCTCCACTTT. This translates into CASSLEGYNSPLHF.

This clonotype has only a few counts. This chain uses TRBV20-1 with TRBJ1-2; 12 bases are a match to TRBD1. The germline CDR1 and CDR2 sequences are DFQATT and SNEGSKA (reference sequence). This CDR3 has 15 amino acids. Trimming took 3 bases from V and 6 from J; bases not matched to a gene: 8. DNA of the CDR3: TGCAGTGCTAGGAACCGGGACAGGGGGCTCGATGGCTACACCTTC. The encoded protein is CSARNRDRGLDGYTF.

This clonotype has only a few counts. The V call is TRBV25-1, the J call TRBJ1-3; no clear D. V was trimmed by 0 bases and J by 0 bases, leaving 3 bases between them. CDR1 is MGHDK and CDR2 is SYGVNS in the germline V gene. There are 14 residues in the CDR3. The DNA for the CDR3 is TGTGCCAGCAGTGAATACGGCTCTGGAAACACCATATATTTT. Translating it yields CASSEYGSGNTIYF. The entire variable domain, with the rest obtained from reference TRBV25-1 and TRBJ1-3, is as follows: EADIYQTPRYLVIGTGKKITLECSQTMGHDKMYWYQQDPGMELHLIHYSYGVNSTEKGDLSSESTVSRIRTEHFPLTLESARPSHTSQYLCASSEYGSGNTIYFGEGSWLTVV.

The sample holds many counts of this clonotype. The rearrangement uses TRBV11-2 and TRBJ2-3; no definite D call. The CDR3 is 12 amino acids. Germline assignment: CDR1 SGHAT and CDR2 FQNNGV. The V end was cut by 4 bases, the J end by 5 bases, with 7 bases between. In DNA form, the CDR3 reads TGTGCCAGCAGCTCGGGCAGAGATACGCAGTATTTT. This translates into CASSSGRDTQYF.

This CDR3 reads CASSSEVGGYTYEQYF. The CDR3 DNA reads as TGTGCCAGCAGCTCCGAGGTGGGAGGCTACACCTACGAGCAGTACTTC. The rearrangement links TRBV7-6 to TRBJ2-7; maybe TRBD2 (6 bases). Germline V gene lookup returns CDR1 SGHVS and CDR2 FNYEAQ. V lost 4 bases and J 2 bases, leaving 18 bases between the germline ends. The CDR3 is 16 amino acids.

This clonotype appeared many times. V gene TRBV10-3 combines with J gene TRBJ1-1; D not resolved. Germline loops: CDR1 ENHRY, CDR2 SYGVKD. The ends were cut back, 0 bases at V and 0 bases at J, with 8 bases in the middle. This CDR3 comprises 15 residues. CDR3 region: CAISESANVNTEAFF. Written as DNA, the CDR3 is TGTGCCATCAGTGAGTCTGCGAACGTGAACACTGAAGCTTTCTTT.

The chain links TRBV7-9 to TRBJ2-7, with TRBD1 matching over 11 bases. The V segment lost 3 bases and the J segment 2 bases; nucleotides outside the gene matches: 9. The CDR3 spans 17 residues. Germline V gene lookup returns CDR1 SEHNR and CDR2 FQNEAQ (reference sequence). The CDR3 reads CASSLDSWDRGTYEQYF. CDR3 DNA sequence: TGTGCCAGCAGCTTGGACTCTTGGGACAGGGGGACCTACGAGCAGTACTTC.

CDR3 in DNA: TGCGCCAGCAGCCAGACCCGGGACAGGGATAACACTGAAGCTTTCTTT. It yields the protein CASSQTRDRDNTEAFF. This sequence joins TRBV4-3 and TRBJ1-1, with TRBD1 matching 9 bases. This CDR3 is 16 amino acids long. J lost 2 bases, V lost 3 bases, and 7 bases had no gene match. Looked up from germline, CDR1 is LGHNA and CDR2 is YSLEER.

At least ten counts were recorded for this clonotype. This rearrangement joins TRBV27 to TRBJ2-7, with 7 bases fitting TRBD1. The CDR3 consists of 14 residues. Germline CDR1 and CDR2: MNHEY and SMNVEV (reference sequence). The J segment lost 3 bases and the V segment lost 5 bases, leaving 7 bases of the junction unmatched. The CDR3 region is CASSLGTAGYEQYF. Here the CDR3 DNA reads TGTGCCAGCAGTCTTGGGACAGCAGGCTACGAGCAGTACTTC.

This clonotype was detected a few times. CDR3 residues: CSARTGGGEYF. The CDR3 DNA sequence: TGCAGTGCTAGGACAGGCGGAGGGGAGTACTTC. J is TRBJ2-5 and V is TRBV20-1; D may match TRBD1 or TRBD2 (6 bases each). The germline V and J ends were trimmed by 3 bases and 12 bases, with 14 bases remaining between them. CDR3 length equals 11 residues. CDR1 is DFQATT and CDR2 is SNEGSKA in the germline V gene (reference sequence).

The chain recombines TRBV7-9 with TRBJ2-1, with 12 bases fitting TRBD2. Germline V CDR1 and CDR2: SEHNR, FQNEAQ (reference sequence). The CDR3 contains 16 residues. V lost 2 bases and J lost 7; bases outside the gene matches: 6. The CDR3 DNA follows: TGTGCCAGCAGCTTAACTAGCGGGAGGAAATTGAATGAGCAGTTCTTC. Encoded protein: CASSLTSGRKLNEQFF.

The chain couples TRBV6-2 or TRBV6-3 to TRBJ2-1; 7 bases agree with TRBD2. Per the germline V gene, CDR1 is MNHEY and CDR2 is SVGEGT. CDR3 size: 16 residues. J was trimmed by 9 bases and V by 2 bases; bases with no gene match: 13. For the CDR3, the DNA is TGTGCCAGCAGTTACGAGCCCTGGCGGGGGTCCCCTGAGCAGTTCTTC. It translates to CASSYEPWRGSPEQFF.